The sequence of this T cell receptor beta chain was determined in a study of blood T cells in healthy people across ages. Notes on the study in general: Roughly linear age-related decline in beta diversity appeared, significant by age around 40.

Turning to this clonotype: What it binds is not known.

A second 7 to 11 cycle PCR used barcoded and J-beta primers. TCRdb reanalysed the 5' RACE reads using MiXCR and keeps one entry per CDR3 protein. The profile covers 1.2 million to 1.5 million distinct CDR3 sequences, with approximately 63% appearing a single time and over 5% taken by the ten largest. This receptor was obtained from a man between 18 and 29 years old in good health. The source material was blood.

CDR3 in amino acids: CASRGTTLAKNIQYF. The CDR3 nucleotides are TGTGCCAGCAGAGGGACTACCCTAGCCAAAAACATTCAGTACTTC. The chain employs TRBV6-5 and TRBJ2-4; 7 bases map to TRBD2. Trimming took 6 bases from V and 0 from J; bases not matched to a gene: 5. The CDR3 extends over 15 amino acids. Germline CDR1 reads MNHEY; CDR2 reads SVGAGI.